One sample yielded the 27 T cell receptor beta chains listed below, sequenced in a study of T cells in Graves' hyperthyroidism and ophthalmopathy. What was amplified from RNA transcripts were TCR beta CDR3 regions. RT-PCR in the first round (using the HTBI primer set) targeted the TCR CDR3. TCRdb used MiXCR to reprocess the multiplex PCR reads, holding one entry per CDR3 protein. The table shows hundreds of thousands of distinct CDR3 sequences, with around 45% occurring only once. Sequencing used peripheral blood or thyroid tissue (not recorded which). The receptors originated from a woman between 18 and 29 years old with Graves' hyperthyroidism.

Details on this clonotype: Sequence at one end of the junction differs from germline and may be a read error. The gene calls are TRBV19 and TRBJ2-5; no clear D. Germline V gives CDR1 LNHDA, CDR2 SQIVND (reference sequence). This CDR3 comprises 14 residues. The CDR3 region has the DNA TGTGCCAGTAGTAACCGGAACCAGCAAGAGACCCAGCACTTC. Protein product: CASSNRNQQETQHF.

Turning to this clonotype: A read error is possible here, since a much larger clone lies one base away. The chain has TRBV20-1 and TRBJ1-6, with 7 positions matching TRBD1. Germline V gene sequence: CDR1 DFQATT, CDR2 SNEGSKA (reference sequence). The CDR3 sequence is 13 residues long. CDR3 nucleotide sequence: TGCAGGCCCACCTCACAGGGGAATTCACTCCTCCACTTT. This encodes CRPTSQGNSLLHF.

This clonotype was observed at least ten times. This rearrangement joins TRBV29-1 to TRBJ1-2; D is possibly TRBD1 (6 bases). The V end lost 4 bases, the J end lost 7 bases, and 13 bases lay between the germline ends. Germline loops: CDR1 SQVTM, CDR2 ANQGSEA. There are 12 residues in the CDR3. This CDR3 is CSVGPGDIGYTF. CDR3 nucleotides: TGCAGCGTTGGTCCAGGGGATATTGGCTACACCTTC.

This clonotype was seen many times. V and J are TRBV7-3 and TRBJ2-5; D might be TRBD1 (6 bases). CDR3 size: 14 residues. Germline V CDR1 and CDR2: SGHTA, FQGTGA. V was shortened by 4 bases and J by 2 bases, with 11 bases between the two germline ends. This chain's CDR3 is CASSSSGQQETQYF. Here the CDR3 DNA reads TGTGCCAGCAGCTCTTCCGGACAGCAAGAGACCCAGTACTTC. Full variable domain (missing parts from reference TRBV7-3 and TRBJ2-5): GAGVSQTPSNKVTEKGKYVELRCDPISGHTALYWYRQSLGQGPEFLIYFQGTGAADDSGLPNDRFFAVRPEGSVSTLKIQRTERGDSAVYLCASSSSGQQETQYFGPGTRLLVL.

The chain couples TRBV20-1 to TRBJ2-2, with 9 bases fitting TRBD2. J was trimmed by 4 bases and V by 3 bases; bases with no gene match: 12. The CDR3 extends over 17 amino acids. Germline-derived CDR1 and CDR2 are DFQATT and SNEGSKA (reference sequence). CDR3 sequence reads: CSASIGREGPGTGELFF. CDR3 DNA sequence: TGCAGTGCTAGTATCGGGCGGGAGGGCCCTGGCACCGGGGAGCTGTTTTTT.

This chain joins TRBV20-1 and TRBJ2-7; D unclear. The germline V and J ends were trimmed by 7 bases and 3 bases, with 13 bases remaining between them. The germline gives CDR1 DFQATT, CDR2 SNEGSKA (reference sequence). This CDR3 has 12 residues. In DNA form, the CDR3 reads TGCAGTGTAGGTATCAGCAACTACGAGCAGTACTTC. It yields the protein CSVGISNYEQYF.

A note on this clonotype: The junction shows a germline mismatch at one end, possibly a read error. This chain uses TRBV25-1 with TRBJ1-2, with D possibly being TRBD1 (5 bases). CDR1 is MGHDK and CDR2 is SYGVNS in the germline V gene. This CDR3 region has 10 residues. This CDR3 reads CSRQGDRYTF. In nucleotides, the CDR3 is TGTTCCAGGCAGGGTGACCGCTACACCTTC.

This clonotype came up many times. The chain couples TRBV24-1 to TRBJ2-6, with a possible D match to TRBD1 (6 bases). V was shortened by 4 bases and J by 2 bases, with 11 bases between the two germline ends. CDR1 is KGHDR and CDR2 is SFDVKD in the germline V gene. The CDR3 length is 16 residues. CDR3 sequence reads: CATSEPNRAGANVLTF. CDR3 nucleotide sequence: TGTGCCACCAGTGAACCGAACAGGGCTGGGGCCAACGTCCTGACTTTC.

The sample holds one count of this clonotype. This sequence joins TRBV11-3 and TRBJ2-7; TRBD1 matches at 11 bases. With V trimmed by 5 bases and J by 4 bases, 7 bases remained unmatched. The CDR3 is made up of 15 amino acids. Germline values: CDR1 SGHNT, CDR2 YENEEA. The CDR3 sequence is CASSGRTGGRYEQYF. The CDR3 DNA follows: TGTGCCAGCAGCGGAAGGACAGGGGGCAGGTACGAGCAGTACTTC.

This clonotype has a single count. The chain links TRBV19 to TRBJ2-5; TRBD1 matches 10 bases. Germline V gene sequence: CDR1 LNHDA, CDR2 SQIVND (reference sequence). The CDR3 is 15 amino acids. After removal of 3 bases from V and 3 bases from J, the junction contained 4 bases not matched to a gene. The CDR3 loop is CASSISGTGEETQYF. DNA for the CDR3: TGTGCCAGTAGTATTTCCGGGACAGGGGAAGAGACCCAGTACTTC.

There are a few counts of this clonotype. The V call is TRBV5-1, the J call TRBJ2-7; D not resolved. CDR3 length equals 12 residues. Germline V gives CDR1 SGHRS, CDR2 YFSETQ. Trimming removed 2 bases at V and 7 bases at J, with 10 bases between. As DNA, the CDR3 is TGCGCCAGCAGCTTCGGTCAGGCAGAGCAGTACTTC. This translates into CASSFGQAEQYF.

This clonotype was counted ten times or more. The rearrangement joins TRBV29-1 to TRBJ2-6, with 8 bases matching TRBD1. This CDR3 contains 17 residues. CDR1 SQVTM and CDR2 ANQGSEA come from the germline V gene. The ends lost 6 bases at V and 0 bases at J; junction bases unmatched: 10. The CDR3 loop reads CSVGTGLARSGANVLTF. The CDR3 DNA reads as TGCAGCGTGGGGACAGGCCTCGCCCGCTCTGGGGCCAACGTCCTGACTTTC. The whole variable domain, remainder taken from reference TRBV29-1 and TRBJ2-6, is SAVISQKPSRDICQRGTSLTIQCQVDSQVTMMFWYRQQPGQSLTLIATANQGSEATYESGFVIDKFPISRPNLTFSTLTVSNMSPEDSSIYLCSVGTGLARSGANVLTFGAGSRLTVL.

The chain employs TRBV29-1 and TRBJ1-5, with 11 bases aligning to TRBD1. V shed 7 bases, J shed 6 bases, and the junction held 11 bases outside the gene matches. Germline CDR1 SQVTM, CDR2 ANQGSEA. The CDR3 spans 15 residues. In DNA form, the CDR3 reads TGCAGCGAAGGACAGGGGGCTTTGGACGGTCAGCCCCAGCATTTT. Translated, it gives CSEGQGALDGQPQHF.

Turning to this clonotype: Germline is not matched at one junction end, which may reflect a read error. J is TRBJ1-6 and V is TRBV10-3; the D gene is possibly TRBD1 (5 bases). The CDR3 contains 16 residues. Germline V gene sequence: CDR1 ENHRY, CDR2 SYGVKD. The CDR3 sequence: CASSYTPAGLNSPLHF. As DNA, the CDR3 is TGTGCCAGCAGTTACACCCCGGCAGGGCTAAATTCACCCCTCCACTTT.

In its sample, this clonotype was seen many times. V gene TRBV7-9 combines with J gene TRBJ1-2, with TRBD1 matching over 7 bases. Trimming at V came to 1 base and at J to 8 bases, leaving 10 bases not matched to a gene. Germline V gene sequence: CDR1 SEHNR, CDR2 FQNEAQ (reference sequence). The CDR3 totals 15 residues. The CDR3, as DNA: TGTGCCAGCAGCTTAGGCTCAGGGGGAGGAGAAGGCTACACCTTC. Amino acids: CASSLGSGGGEGYTF.

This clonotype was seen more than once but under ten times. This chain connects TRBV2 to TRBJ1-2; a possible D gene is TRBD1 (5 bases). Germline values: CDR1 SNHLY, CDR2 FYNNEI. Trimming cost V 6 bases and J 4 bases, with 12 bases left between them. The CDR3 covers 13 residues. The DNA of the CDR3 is TGTGCCAGCAGGGCCGGGACTCCCTATGGCTACACCTTC. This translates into CASRAGTPYGYTF.

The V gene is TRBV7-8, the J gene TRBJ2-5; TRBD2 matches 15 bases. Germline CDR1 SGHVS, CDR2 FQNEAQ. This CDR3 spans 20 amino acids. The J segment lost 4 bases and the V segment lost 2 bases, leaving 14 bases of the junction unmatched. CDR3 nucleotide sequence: TGTGCCAGCAGCTTAAAAACAAGGACTAGCGGGAGGGCCAGGGGAGAGACCCAGTACTTC. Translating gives CASSLKTRTSGRARGETQYF.

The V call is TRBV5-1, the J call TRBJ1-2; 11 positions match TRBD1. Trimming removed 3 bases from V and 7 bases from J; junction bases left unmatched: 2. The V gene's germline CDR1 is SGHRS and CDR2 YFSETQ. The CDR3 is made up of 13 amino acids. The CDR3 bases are TGCGCCAGCAGCTGGACAGGGGGCAGTGGCTACACCTTC. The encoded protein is CASSWTGGSGYTF.

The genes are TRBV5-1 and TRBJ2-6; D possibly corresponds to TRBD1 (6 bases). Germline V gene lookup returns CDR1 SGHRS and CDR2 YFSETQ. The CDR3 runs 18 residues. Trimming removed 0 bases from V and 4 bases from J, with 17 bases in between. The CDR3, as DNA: TGCGCCAGCAGCTTGGCCGGCAGGGGAAGGACCGGGGCCAACGTCCTGACTTTC. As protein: CASSLAGRGRTGANVLTF.

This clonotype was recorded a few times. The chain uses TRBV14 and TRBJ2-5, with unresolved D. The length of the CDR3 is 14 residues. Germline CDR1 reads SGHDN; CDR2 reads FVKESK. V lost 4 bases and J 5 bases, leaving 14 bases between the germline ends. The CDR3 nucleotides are TGTGCCAGCAGCCTAAATTGGGCGGAGGAGACCCAGTACTTC. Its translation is CASSLNWAEETQYF.

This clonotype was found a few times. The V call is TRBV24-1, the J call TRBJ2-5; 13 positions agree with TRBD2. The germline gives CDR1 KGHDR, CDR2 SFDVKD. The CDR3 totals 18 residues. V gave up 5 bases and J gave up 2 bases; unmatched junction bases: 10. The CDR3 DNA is TGTGCCACCAGTGCCGCGACTAGCGGGAGGCTCGTACAAGAGACCCAGTACTTC. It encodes CATSAATSGRLVQETQYF.

The DNA of the CDR3 is TGTGCCAGCAGCTTAGATTTGCGGGAGACAACCTACGAGCAGTACTTC. Encoded protein: CASSLDLRETTYEQYF. The chain is built from TRBV7-2 and TRBJ2-7; 7 bases line up with TRBD2. CDR1 is SGHTA, CDR2 FQGNSA, per germline. The V segment lost 1 base and the J segment 2 bases; nucleotides outside the gene matches: 8. The CDR3 is 16 residues long.

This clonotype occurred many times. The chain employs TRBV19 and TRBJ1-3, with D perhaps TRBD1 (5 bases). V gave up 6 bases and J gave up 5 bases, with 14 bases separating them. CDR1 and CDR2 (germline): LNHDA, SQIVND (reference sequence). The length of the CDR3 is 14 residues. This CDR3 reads CASSEGRYRNTIYF. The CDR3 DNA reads TGTGCCAGTAGCGAGGGACGCTACCGAAACACCATATATTTT.

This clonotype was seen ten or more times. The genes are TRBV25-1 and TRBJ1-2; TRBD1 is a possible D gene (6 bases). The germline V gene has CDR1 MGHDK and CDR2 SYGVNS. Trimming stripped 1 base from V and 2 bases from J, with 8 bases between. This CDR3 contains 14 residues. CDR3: CASSEFQGNYGYTF. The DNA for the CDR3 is TGTGCCAGCAGTGAATTTCAGGGGAACTATGGCTACACCTTC.

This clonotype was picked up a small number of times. The CDR3 is CASSNRRGGLSVEQYF. In DNA, the CDR3 is TGTGCCAGCAGCAACCGAAGAGGAGGGTTATCGGTAGAGCAGTACTTC. The chain uses TRBV5-6 and TRBJ2-7, with D perhaps matching TRBD2 (6 bases). Germline V gives CDR1 SGHDT, CDR2 YYEEEE. The CDR3 is made up of 16 amino acids. Trimming shortened V by 4 bases and J by 7 bases, and 24 bases separated the two germline ends.

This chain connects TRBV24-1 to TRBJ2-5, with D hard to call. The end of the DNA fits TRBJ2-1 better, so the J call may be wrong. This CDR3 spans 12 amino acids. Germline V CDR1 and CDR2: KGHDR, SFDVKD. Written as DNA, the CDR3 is TGTGCCACCAGTGATTTCTTGGGTGAGCAGTTCTTC. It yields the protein CATSDFLGEQFF.

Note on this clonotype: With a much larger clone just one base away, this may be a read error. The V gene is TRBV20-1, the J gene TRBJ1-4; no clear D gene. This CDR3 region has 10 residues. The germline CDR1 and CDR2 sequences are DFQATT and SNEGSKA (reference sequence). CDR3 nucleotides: TGCAGTGTTAGAGATGGACAACTGTTTTTT. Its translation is CSVRDGQLFF.